The rows below give T cell receptor beta chains drawn from one sample of a study of T cell responses to AZD1222 COVID-19 vaccine. The method was immunoSEQ multiplex PCR; TCRdb's version includes in-frame clones alone and lacks a portion of them. The sample contains about 180,000 clones, about 86% of which appear only once. Sequences were derived from peripheral blood, sampled on day 0 of AZD1222 vaccination. The source of these receptors is an adult in good health. Both conserved end residues are part of each CDR3. The D gene is left open where the match is weak. Only some rows state a clone size, as once, few, many or a class for expanded clones.

V	D	size	J	CDR3	DNA
TRBV10-2	.	once	TRBJ1-2	CATNLGGVGYTF	TGCGCCACCAATCTTGGGGGGGTAGGCTACACCTTC
TRBV5-4	.	.	TRBJ1-2	CASSRDGFYGYTF	TGTGCCAGCAGCCGGGACGGCTTCTATGGCTACACCTTC
TRBV28	.	.	TRBJ1-6	CASRLTSSYNSPLHF	TGTGCCAGCAGACTAACTAGCTCCTATAATTCACCCCTCCACTTT
TRBV5-1	.	.	TRBJ2-1	CASSLVAISYNEQFF	TGCGCCAGCAGCTTGGTCGCGATTTCCTACAATGAGCAGTTCTTC
TRBV5-4	.	.	TRBJ2-2	CASSSTVDTGELFF	TGTGCCAGCAGCTCGACCGTCGACACCGGGGAGCTGTTTTTT
TRBV19	.	.	TRBJ1-4	CASSLVRGTNEKLFF	TGTGCCAGTAGTCTCGTGCGGGGGACTAATGAAAAACTGTTTTTT
TRBV29-1	.	.	TRBJ1-2	CSVLGAAGYTF	TGCAGCGTTTTGGGAGCTGCTGGCTACACCTTC
TRBV25-1	.	.	TRBJ2-1	CASRVTGTYNEQFF	TGTGCCAGCAGAGTTACAGGAACCTACAATGAGCAGTTCTTC
TRBV4-1	TRBD2	.	TRBJ2-1	CASSHGDRTSEEQFF	TGCGCCAGCAGCCACGGGGATCGTACTAGCGAAGAGCAGTTCTTC
TRBV7-3	.	.	TRBJ1-1	CASSFDENTEAFF	TGTGCCAGCAGCTTTGATGAGAACACTGAAGCTTTCTTT
TRBV24-1	TRBD2	.	TRBJ2-3	CATSDLTSGVTDTQYF	TGTGCCACCAGTGACTTGACTAGCGGGGTTACAGATACGCAGTATTTT
TRBV13	.	.	TRBJ1-6	CASSLGEPLHF	TGTGCCAGCAGCTTGGGTGAGCCCCTCCACTTT
TRBV7-8	.	.	TRBJ2-3	CASSFQGTDTQYF	TGTGCCAGCAGCTTCCAGGGGACAGATACGCAGTATTTT
TRBV7-9	.	.	TRBJ2-6	CAYPGANVLTF	TGTGCCTACCCTGGGGCCAACGTCCTGACTTTC
TRBV6-4	.	.	TRBJ2-3	CASSRVPGGTDTQYF	TGTGCCAGCAGTAGGGTGCCAGGGGGCACAGATACGCAGTATTTT
TRBV6-5	TRBD2	.	TRBJ2-1	CASSYTYRREADEQFF	TGTGCCAGCAGTTACACCTATCGGCGGGAGGCGGATGAGCAGTTCTTC
TRBV3-1/TRBV3-2	TRBD1	.	TRBJ2-5	CASSQKGARRRETQYF	TGTGCCAGCAGCCAAAAGGGGGCGCGACGACGTGAGACCCAGTACTTC
TRBV11-3	.	.	TRBJ2-1	CASSSRDNEQFF	TGTGCCAGCAGCAGCAGGGATAATGAGCAGTTCTTC
TRBV24-1	.	once	TRBJ1-2	CATSDSRGDGYTF	TGTGCCACCAGTGATTCGAGGGGGGATGGCTACACCTTC
TRBV7-8	TRBD2	.	TRBJ2-5	CASSPRGLAGGWETQYF	TGTGCCAGCAGCCCGCGGGGACTAGCGGGGGGCTGGGAGACCCAGTACTTC